These T cell receptor beta chains were read from a single sample in a study of T cell changes during pregnancy in multiple sclerosis. Measured with immunoSEQ multiplex PCR; TCRdb has only the in-frame clones, and not every one. The table includes some 54,000 clones, approximately 93% detected once. The sequencing here drew on peripheral blood, taken after pregnancy. Every receptor here comes from a female donor with multiple sclerosis, enrolled in a pregnancy study. Both conserved end residues are part of each CDR3. The order of the fields is V gene, D gene, clone size, J gene, CDR3 DNA, CDR3 protein. A D gene is named only where the DNA matches it firmly. Not all rows give a size; the values are once, few, many and, for expanded clones, a class.

TRBV27	TRBD2	NA	TRBJ2-2	TGTGCCAGCAGTCCCGAGGCTAGCGGAAGAACCGGGGAGCTGTTTTTT	CASSPEASGRTGELFF
TRBV4-2	NA	NA	TRBJ1-1	TGTGCCAGCAGCCAACCCTCACCGGGACTGGAAGGTACTGAAGCTTTCTTT	CASSQPSPGLEGTEAFF
TRBV5-1	NA	NA	TRBJ1-2	TGCGCCAGCAGCTTGGGACAGGATGGCTACACCTTC	CASSLGQDGYTF
TRBV5-6	NA	NA	TRBJ2-3	TGTGCCAGCAGCTTGTCACCGGAGACTGGCACAGATACGCAGTATTTT	CASSLSPETGTDTQYF
TRBV6-5	TRBD1	NA	TRBJ1-1	TGTGCCAGCAGTTACTCCCGGACAGGGGGCACTGAAGCTTTCTTT	CASSYSRTGGTEAFF
TRBV29-1	TRBD2	NA	TRBJ2-7	TGCAGCGTAGGGGTAGCGGGATCTAGCTACGAGCAGTACTTC	CSVGVAGSSYEQYF
TRBV6-1	TRBD1	NA	TRBJ1-5	TGTGCCAGCAGTGACAGGGGGCTGCAGCCCCAGCATTTT	CASSDRGLQPQHF
TRBV5-4	NA	few	TRBJ1-5	TGTGCCAGCAGCCGGGCAGGGGCCGGGCAGCCCCAGCATTTT	CASSRAGAGQPQHF
TRBV15	NA	NA	TRBJ2-7	TGTGCCACCAGCAGAGAGCAGGGTAACGAGCAGTACTTC	CATSREQGNEQYF
TRBV7-9	TRBD2	NA	TRBJ2-1	TGTGCCAGCGAGCTTAACGGTCTAGCGGGAATAGATGAGCAGTTCTTC	CASELNGLAGIDEQFF
TRBV7-3	NA	NA	TRBJ1-1	TGTGCCAGCAGCTTAATTAAAAACACTGAAGCTTTCTTT	CASSLIKNTEAFF
TRBV29-1	TRBD2	NA	TRBJ2-2	TGCAGCGTATTGGGACTAGCGGGACCCGGGGGTCACACCGGGGAGCTGTTTTTT	CSVLGLAGPGGHTGELFF
TRBV11-1	TRBD1	NA	TRBJ2-7	TGTGCCAGCAGCCCAAGGGGTAGGACAGGGGCCGAGCAGTACTTC	CASSPRGRTGAEQYF
TRBV5-4	NA	NA	TRBJ2-1	TGTGCCAGCAGCCCGCGTGGAGCCAACTACAATGAGCAGTTCTTC	CASSPRGANYNEQFF
TRBV7-9	NA	NA	TRBJ2-1	TGTGCCAGCAGCTGGGTCAGCGGCATGGCCTACAATGAGCAGTTCTTC	CASSWVSGMAYNEQFF
TRBV15	TRBD1	NA	TRBJ2-1	TGTGCCACCAGCGGACAGACAGGGCTCTCCTACAATGAGCAGTTCTTC	CATSGQTGLSYNEQFF
TRBV27	NA	NA	TRBJ2-7	TGTGCCAGCAGTTTAGGGGCCGAGCAGTACTTC	CASSLGAEQYF
TRBV5-1	NA	NA	TRBJ1-2	TGCGCCAGCAGCTTACAGGGCGATGGCTACACCTTC	CASSLQGDGYTF
TRBV14	TRBD2	NA	TRBJ2-2	TGTGCCAGCAGACCCGGGACTACACCGAACACCGGGGAGCTGTTTTTT	CASRPGTTPNTGELFF
TRBV29-1	TRBD2	NA	TRBJ2-3	TGCAGCGTATCCCACGGCGGGAGTGGCGGCGTTGCAGATACGCAGTATTTT	CSVSHGGSGGVADTQYF
TRBV28	NA	few	TRBJ1-1	TGTGCCAGCACCCCCGTGGGGGCGAACACTGAAGCTTTCTTT	CASTPVGANTEAFF
TRBV27	NA	NA	TRBJ1-5	TGTGCCAGCAGTCCCGTGGGACAAATTAGCAATCAGCCCCAGCATTTT	CASSPVGQISNQPQHF
TRBV27	TRBD2	NA	TRBJ2-1	TGTGCCAGCAGGGAATTAGCGGGAGCGGCTGAGCAGTTCTTC	CASRELAGAAEQFF
TRBV7-6	NA	NA	TRBJ2-2	TGTGCCAGCAGCCTTAATACGAGGCTTTTTGGCAACACCGGGGAGCTGTTTTTT	CASSLNTRLFGNTGELFF
TRBV15	NA	NA	TRBJ2-7	TGTGCCACCAGCAGAGATTTACGGGAGCAGTACTTC	CATSRDLREQYF
TRBV6-4	NA	few	TRBJ2-2	TGTGCCAGCAGTGACTCACCGGGACAGAACACCGGGGAGCTGTTTTTT	CASSDSPGQNTGELFF
TRBV27	NA	NA	TRBJ2-1	TGTGCCAGCAGTGCCTCGGGATTGGATTACTACAATGAGCAGTTCTTC	CASSASGLDYYNEQFF
TRBV19	NA	NA	TRBJ1-3	TGTGCCAGTACCTCCCCCCCAGGTCGTTCTGGAAACACCATATATTTT	CASTSPPGRSGNTIYF
TRBV28	NA	few	TRBJ1-5	TGTGCCAGCAGTTTGTCGGTCCGATCGGGCAATCAGCCCCAGCATTTT	CASSLSVRSGNQPQHF
TRBV6-1	TRBD1	NA	TRBJ1-1	TGTGCCAGCAGTGAACTAGGGGGCGGGGACACTGAAGCTTTCTTT	CASSELGGGDTEAFF
TRBV5-8	NA	NA	TRBJ1-1	TGTGCCAGCAGCTACGACCCGGGTCTTAACACTGAAGCTTTCTTT	CASSYDPGLNTEAFF
TRBV2	NA	NA	TRBJ1-4	TGTGCCGGGGGGGTTGCAACTAATGAAAAACTGTTTTTT	CAGGVATNEKLFF
TRBV29-1	TRBD1	NA	TRBJ2-7	TGCAGCGTTGAAGGTCGGGACAGCTACGAGCAGTACTTC	CSVEGRDSYEQYF
TRBV5-1	TRBD2	NA	TRBJ2-7	TGCGCCAGCAGCTTGGGATCCGGCGGGAGGGCCCGCGAGCAGTACTTC	CASSLGSGGRAREQYF
TRBV21-1	NA	NA	TRBJ2-5	TGTGCCAGCAGCAAAGGAAACAGGGGGCAAGAGACCCAGTACTTC	CASSKGNRGQETQYF
TRBV6-4	TRBD1	NA	TRBJ2-2	TGTGCCAGCAGTGACGGGCAGGGGGCCGGGGAGCTGTTTTTT	CASSDGQGAGELFF
TRBV28	NA	NA	TRBJ1-3	TGTGCCAGCAGTTTAGGGACAGGAAACACCATATATTTT	CASSLGTGNTIYF